This T cell receptor (beta chain) was sequenced during a study of shared T cell receptors in the human thymus. Trimming pared 2 bases from V and 2 bases from J, leaving 12 bases between. Germline assignment: CDR1 LGHNA and CDR2 YSLEER. The CDR3 is 15 amino acids. The repertoire was sequenced with immunoSEQ multiplex PCR; TCRdb's copy has only in-frame clones and lacks some. In the table there are 55,000 to 75,000 clones, 90% to 95% of which are singletons. The receptor's source is a human donor. Sequenced sample: thymocytes. The chain uses TRBV4-3 and TRBJ1-2; D is possibly TRBD1 (6 bases). The CDR3 region has the DNA TGCGCCAGCAGCCAAAGTTTCAGGGGAAACTATGGCTACACCTTC. Translating it yields CASSQSFRGNYGYTF.